This T cell receptor (beta chain) was captured by sequencing in a study of blood T cell repertoires in COVID-19. Overall study context: There were acute and convalescent COVID-19 samples, and they came from the United States, Italy and Spain. In each case, the material was cDNA or gDNA derived from T cells, B-cell-depleted T cells, or PBMCs.

Trimming took 2 bases from V and 2 from J; bases not matched to a gene: 7. The germline gives CDR1 SGHRS, CDR2 YFSETQ. The CDR3 consists of 17 residues. In the original processing: Nucleated cell counts were estimated from reference gene primer amplification. The table came from immunoSEQ multiplex PCR; TCRdb's copy has only in-frame clones and leaves some out. D and trimming were read from the DNA, whereas the V and J calls and clone size are those reported in that table. The sample shows around 100,000 clones, about 85% of them seen only once. The sequenced sample consisted of peripheral blood. The J gene is TRBJ2-3, the V gene TRBV5-1; TRBD2 agrees at 11 bases. The receptor comes from a man in his forties with acute or convalescent COVID-19. CDR3 sequence: CASSFFLAGGTTDTQYF. Here the CDR3 DNA reads TGCGCCAGCAGCTTTTTTCTAGCGGGGGGTACCACAGATACGCAGTATTTT.